The rows below give T cell receptor beta chains drawn from one sample of a study of PD-L1 blockade in urothelial cancer. TCRdb keeps only in-frame clones here, not all; method: immunoSEQ multiplex PCR. The repertoire holds 70,000 to 75,000 clones, with roughly nine tenths as singletons. The sample consisted of PBMCs, taken around atezolizumab (anti-PD-L1) treatment. The receptors here all came from a man aged 55 to 70 with urothelial cancer. Both conserved end residues are part of each CDR3. A D gene is named only where the DNA matches it firmly. Size tells how often a clone was seen (once, few, many) or the class of an expanded clone, and some rows leave it out.

>TRBJ1-2|TRBD1|-|TRBV11-2
CASSPLGQGVGYGYTF
TGTGCCAGCAGCCCATTAGGACAGGGGGTGGGCTATGGCTACACCTTC
>TRBJ2-1|TRBD2|-|TRBV4-1
CASSQALAGTSYNEQFF
TGCGCCAGCAGCCAAGCCCTAGCGGGGACCTCCTACAATGAGCAGTTCTTC
>TRBJ1-5|-|-|TRBV28
CASNGQSETNQPQHF
TGTGCCAGCAACGGACAGTCCGAGACGAATCAGCCCCAGCATTTT
>TRBJ1-3|-|-|TRBV6-1
CASSEALSSGNTIYF
TGTGCCAGCAGTGAAGCACTGAGCTCTGGAAACACCATATATTTT
>TRBJ1-2|TRBD1|-|TRBV2
CASSIQGFYGYTF
TGTGCCAGCAGTATACAGGGGTTTTATGGCTACACCTTC
>TRBJ2-2|TRBD1|-|TRBV2
CASSEVGQGIPGELFF
TGTGCCAGCAGTGAGGTTGGACAGGGCATTCCCGGGGAGCTGTTTTTT
>TRBJ1-4|-|-|TRBV6-6
CASSFREYEKLFF
TGTGCCAGCAGTTTCAGGGAATATGAAAAACTGTTTTTT
>TRBJ2-2|TRBD1|-|TRBV7-2
CASSWGTGGNTGELFF
TGTGCCAGCAGCTGGGGGACAGGGGGGAACACCGGGGAGCTGTTTTTT
>TRBJ2-2|TRBD1|-|TRBV19
CASSSPGQGAEELFF
TGTGCCAGTAGTTCTCCGGGACAGGGGGCTGAGGAGCTGTTTTTT
>TRBJ2-7|-|-|TRBV7-6
CASSPGGYEQYF
TGTGCCAGCAGCCCCGGAGGCTACGAGCAGTACTTC
>TRBJ1-4|-|-|TRBV4-1
CASSLRVENEKLFF
TGCGCCAGCAGCCTCAGGGTTGAGAATGAAAAACTGTTTTTT
>TRBJ2-1|TRBD2|-|TRBV5-1
CASRSGGAWNEQFF
TGCGCCAGCAGAAGCGGGGGGGCGTGGAATGAGCAGTTCTTC
>TRBJ2-5|TRBD1|-|TRBV5-1
CASSRQGQETQYF
TGCGCCAGCAGCCGACAGGGACAAGAGACCCAGTACTTC
>TRBJ2-7|TRBD1|-|TRBV6-4
CASRGGRAGGFYEQYF
TGTGCCAGCAGAGGGGGGCGGGCAGGGGGCTTTTACGAGCAGTACTTC
>TRBJ2-7|-|-|TRBV10-3
CAISGRLNYEQYF
TGTGCCATCAGTGGAAGACTAAACTACGAGCAGTACTTC
>TRBJ2-2|TRBD1|-|TRBV6-5
CASSSPDRVYTGELFF
TGTGCCAGCAGTTCTCCTGACAGGGTATACACCGGGGAGCTGTTTTTT
>TRBJ2-3|-|-|TRBV19
CASSITAGPLKYF
TGTGCCAGTAGTATAACGGCAGGCCCCCTCAAGTATTTT
>TRBJ1-2|-|-|TRBV6-5
CASSYSSYYGYTF
TGTGCCAGCAGTTACTCGAGCTACTATGGCTACACCTTC
>TRBJ1-1|TRBD1|-|TRBV7-3
CASSVYRGENTEAFF
TGTGCCAGCAGCGTATACAGGGGGGAGAACACTGAAGCTTTCTTT
>TRBJ2-1|TRBD2|-|TRBV6-1
CASTWTSGTYNEQFF
TGTGCCAGCACCTGGACTAGCGGAACCTACAATGAGCAGTTCTTC
>TRBJ2-7|TRBD1|-|TRBV7-2
CASSTQSGTGGYEQYF
TGTGCCAGCAGCACCCAATCCGGGACAGGGGGCTACGAGCAGTACTTC
>TRBJ1-6|-|-|TRBV7-3
CASSLQPGQNNSPLHF
TGTGCCAGCAGCTTACAACCTGGACAAAATAATTCACCCCTCCACTTT
>TRBJ2-3|TRBD1|-|TRBV6-5
CASNHRDRGHTQYF
TGTGCCAGCAACCACCGGGACAGGGGACATACGCAGTATTTT
>TRBJ2-5|-|-|TRBV4-3
CASSQDATAGRTQYF
TGCGCCAGCAGCCAAGATGCAACCGCGGGAAGGACCCAGTACTTC
>TRBJ2-2|-|-|TRBV18
CASSPRGVTGELFF
TGTGCCAGCTCACCGCGGGGTGTCACCGGGGAGCTGTTTTTT
>TRBJ2-1|-|-|TRBV28
CASSPFRSPIRDNEQFF
TGTGCCAGCAGTCCATTTAGGTCCCCAATCAGGGACAATGAGCAGTTCTTC
>TRBJ2-1|TRBD2|-|TRBV14
CASSQGLAGEQFF
TGTGCCAGCAGCCAAGGACTAGCGGGGGAGCAGTTCTTC
>TRBJ2-1|-|-|TRBV7-8
CASSAHRSYNEQFF
TGTGCCAGCAGCGCCCACAGGTCCTACAATGAGCAGTTCTTC
>TRBJ1-2|-|-|TRBV19
CASHPTVNYGYTF
TGTGCCAGTCATCCAACAGTTAACTATGGCTACACCTTC
>TRBJ1-1|TRBD1|once|TRBV2
CASNRDRTLEAFF
TGTGCCAGCAACCGGGACAGGACCCTTGAAGCTTTCTTT
>TRBJ2-3|-|-|TRBV5-4
CASSARGTQYF
TGTGCCAGCAGCGCCAGGGGCACGCAGTATTTT
>TRBJ1-6|-|-|TRBV7-2
CASSSVGGSAALHF
TGTGCCAGCAGCTCCGTCGGGGGGTCTGCAGCCCTCCACTTT
>TRBJ2-7|-|few|TRBV27
CASSQKTGRGGGEQYF
TGTGCCAGCAGCCAGAAGACGGGACGGGGAGGAGGTGAGCAGTACTTC
>TRBJ1-1|TRBD1|-|TRBV2
CASSEGTGSMNTEAFF
TGTGCCAGCAGTGAAGGGACAGGGTCTATGAACACTGAAGCTTTCTTT
>TRBJ2-7|TRBD1|few|TRBV5-1
CASSFTGGEQYF
TGCGCCAGCAGCTTCACAGGGGGGGAGCAGTACTTC
>TRBJ2-1|-|-|TRBV28
CASSVSWGVEQFF
TGTGCCAGCAGCGTATCCTGGGGCGTTGAGCAGTTCTTC
>TRBJ2-5|-|-|TRBV7-2
CASSLVGAETQYF
TGTGCCAGCAGCTTAGTAGGGGCAGAGACCCAGTACTTC
>TRBJ2-1|TRBD2|-|TRBV11-3
CASSLLAGENEQFF
TGTGCCAGCAGTCTCCTAGCGGGAGAGAATGAGCAGTTCTTC
>TRBJ1-5|TRBD1|-|TRBV19
CASTTGIQPQHF
TGTGCCAGTACGACAGGGATCCAGCCCCAGCATTTT
>TRBJ1-5|TRBD1|-|TRBV25-1
CASSTSTGSGNQPQHF
TGTGCCAGCAGCACATCGACAGGGTCCGGCAATCAGCCCCAGCATTTT
>TRBJ2-1|TRBD1|-|TRBV9
CASSAGTVWGEQFF
TGTGCCAGCAGCGCCGGGACAGTATGGGGTGAGCAGTTCTTC
>TRBJ2-5|TRBD1|-|TRBV5-5
CASSRSGQSQETQYF
TGTGCCAGCAGCCGGTCGGGACAGTCCCAAGAGACCCAGTACTTC
>TRBJ2-3|TRBD1|-|TRBV11-2
CASSLVGQNTDTQYF
TGTGCCAGCAGCTTAGTGGGACAGAACACAGATACGCAGTATTTT